The T cell receptor beta chain described here comes from a study of T cells in Graves' hyperthyroidism and ophthalmopathy. Study details: Specimen type is peripheral blood, collected at initial diagnosis prior to any treatment.

The TCR beta CDR3 regions underwent amplification using RNA transcripts as the source. RT-PCR in the first round (using the HTBI primer set) targeted the TCR CDR3. Each CDR3 protein is one row after TCRdb ran MiXCR on the multiplex PCR reads. The sample has 300,000 to 450,000 distinct CDR3 sequences; approximately 15% are singletons. Notes on this clonotype: What it binds is unknown.

Germline V gene lookup returns CDR1 MGHRA and CDR2 YSYEKL. The J segment lost 4 bases and the V segment lost 5 bases, leaving 7 bases of the junction unmatched. The CDR3 contains 15 residues. Broader study findings: The model forecast ophthalmopathy, anticipating it by a median about 6.5 months before onset. Most thyroid clonotypes expanded above 0.001 appeared in blood too.

The sequenced material came from blood. The chain employs TRBV4-1 and TRBJ2-3, with 9 bases identical to TRBD2. This TCR was recovered from a woman aged 25 to 39 with Graves' ophthalmopathy. The CDR3 nucleotides read TGCGCCAGCAGCTCGTGGGCGGGGGGGGCAGATACGCAGTATTTT. The encoded protein is CASSSWAGGADTQYF.